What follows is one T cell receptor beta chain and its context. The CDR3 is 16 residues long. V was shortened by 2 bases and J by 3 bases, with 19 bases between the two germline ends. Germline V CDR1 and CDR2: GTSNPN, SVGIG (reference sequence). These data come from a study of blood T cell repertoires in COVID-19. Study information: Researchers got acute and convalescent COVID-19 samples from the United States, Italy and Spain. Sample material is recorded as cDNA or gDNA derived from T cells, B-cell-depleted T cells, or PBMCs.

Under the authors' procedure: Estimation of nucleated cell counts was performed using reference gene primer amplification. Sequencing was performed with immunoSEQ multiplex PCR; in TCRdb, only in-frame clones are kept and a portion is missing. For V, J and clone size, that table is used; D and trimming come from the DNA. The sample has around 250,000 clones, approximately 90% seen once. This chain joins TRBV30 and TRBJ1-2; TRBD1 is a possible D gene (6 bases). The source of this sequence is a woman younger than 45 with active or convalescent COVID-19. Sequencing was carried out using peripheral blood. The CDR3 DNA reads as TGTGCCTGGAGTACGGCCGGGTATTCAGGGGACTATGGCTACACCTTC. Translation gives CAWSTAGYSGDYGYTF.